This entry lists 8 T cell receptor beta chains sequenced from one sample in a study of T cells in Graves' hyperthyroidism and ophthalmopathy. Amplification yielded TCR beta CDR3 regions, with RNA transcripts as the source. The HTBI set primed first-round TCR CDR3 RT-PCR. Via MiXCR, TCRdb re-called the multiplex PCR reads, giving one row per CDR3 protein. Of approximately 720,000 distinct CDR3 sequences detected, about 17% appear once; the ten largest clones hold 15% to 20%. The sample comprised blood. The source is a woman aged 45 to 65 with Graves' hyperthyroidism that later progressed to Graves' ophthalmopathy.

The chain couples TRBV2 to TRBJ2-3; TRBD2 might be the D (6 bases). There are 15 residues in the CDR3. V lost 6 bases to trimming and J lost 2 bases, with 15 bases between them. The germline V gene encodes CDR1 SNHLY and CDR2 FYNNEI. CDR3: CASRNRRADTDTQYF. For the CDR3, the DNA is TGTGCCAGCAGAAATAGGAGGGCCGACACAGATACGCAGTATTTT.

CDR3 region: CASSYNGHEQFF. Here the CDR3 DNA reads TGTGCCAGCAGCTACAATGGGCATGAGCAGTTCTTC. This chain connects TRBV12-3 or TRBV12-4 to TRBJ2-1; no definite D call. The CDR3 extends over 12 amino acids. Trimming pared 6 bases from V and 8 bases from J, leaving 11 bases between.

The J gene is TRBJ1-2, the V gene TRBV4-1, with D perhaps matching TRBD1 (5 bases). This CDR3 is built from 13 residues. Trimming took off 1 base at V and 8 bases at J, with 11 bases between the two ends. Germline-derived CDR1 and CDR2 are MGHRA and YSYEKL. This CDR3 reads CASSQVGGAGYTF. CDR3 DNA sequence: TGCGCCAGCAGCCAAGTTGGCGGGGCCGGCTACACCTTC.

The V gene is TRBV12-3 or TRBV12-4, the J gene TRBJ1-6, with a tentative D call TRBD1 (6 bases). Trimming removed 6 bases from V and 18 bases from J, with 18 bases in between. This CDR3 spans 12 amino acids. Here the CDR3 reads CASREGGGHTHF. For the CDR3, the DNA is TGTGCCAGCAGGGAAGGTGGGGGCCACACCCACTTT.

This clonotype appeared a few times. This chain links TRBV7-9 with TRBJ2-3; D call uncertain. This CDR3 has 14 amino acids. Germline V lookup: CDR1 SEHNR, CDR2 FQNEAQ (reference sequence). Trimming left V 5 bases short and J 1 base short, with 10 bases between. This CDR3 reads CASSRTMGTDTQYF. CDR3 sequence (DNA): TGTGCCAGCAGCCGAACAATGGGCACAGATACGCAGTATTTT.

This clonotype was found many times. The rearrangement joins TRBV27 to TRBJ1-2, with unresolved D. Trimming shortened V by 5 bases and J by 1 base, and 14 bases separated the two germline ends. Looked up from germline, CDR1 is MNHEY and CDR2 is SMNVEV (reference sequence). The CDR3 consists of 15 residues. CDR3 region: CASSPLGYNNYGYTF. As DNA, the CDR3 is TGTGCCAGCAGTCCCCTGGGCTATAATAACTATGGCTACACCTTC.

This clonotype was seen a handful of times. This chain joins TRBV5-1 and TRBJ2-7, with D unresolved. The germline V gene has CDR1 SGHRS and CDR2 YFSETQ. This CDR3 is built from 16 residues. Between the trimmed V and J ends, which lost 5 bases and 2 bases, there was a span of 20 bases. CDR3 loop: CASRAPERHQPYEQYF. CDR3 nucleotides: TGCGCCAGCAGGGCCCCTGAAAGACACCAACCCTACGAGCAGTACTTC.

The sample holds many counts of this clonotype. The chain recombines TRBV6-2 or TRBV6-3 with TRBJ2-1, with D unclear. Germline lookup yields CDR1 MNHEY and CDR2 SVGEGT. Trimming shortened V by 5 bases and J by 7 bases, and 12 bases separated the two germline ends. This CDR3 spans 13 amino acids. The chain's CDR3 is CASSNGFMNEQFF. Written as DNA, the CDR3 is TGTGCCAGCAGTAACGGGTTCATGAATGAGCAGTTCTTC.